This T cell receptor (beta chain) originates from a study of cytomegalovirus exposure and HLA in healthy donors. Overall study findings and caveats: The study listed approximately 160 cytomegalovirus-associated TCR beta chains. Through in vitro validation, three CMV-associated chains were shown to be specific for CMV antigens.

Points on this clone: Its antigen is still unknown.

Germline assignment: CDR1 SNHLY and CDR2 FYNNEI. Trimming pared 11 bases from V and 7 bases from J, leaving 26 bases between. This CDR3 contains 16 residues. Here immunoSEQ multiplex PCR was the method, and the copy in TCRdb shows in-frame clones only, minus some. Among under 250,000 clones listed, roughly 87% were seen once. The sequencing input was PBMCs. This clonotype was sampled from a man younger than 35 in good health and CMV-seropositive. V gene TRBV2 combines with J gene TRBJ2-2; D might be TRBD1 or TRBD2, each matching 5 bases. This CDR3 reads CAVTGQDSAKLGELFF. The CDR3 nucleotides read TGTGCCGTCACAGGCCAGGATAGCGCCAAACTCGGGGAGCTGTTTTTT. Variable domain in full (rest from reference TRBV2 and TRBJ2-2): EPEVTQTPSHQVTQMGQEVILRCVPISNHLYFYWYRQILGQKVEFLVSFYNNEISEKSEIFDDQFSVERPDGSNFTLKIRSTKLEDSAMYFCAVTGQDSAKLGELFFGEGSRLTVL.